The clone carrying this TCR beta chain was seen many times. Its target is not known. V lost 6 bases and J lost 7; bases outside the gene matches: 11. CDR3 length: 15 amino acids. Attached unique molecular identifiers marked individual cDNA molecules. MiXCR was run by TCRdb on the 5' RACE reads, yielding one entry per CDR3 protein. The sample records 75,000 to 90,000 distinct CDR3 sequences, 10% being singletons. The data are from a study of early T cells in non-severe SARS-CoV-2 infection. Findings and limits, study-wide: The matching step, a VDJdb search, favored anti-spike CD8 responses and missed private and CD4 specificities.

The chain couples TRBV12-3 or TRBV12-4 to TRBJ2-1; 8 bases fit TRBD2. Sample: whole blood, taken at baseline. The TCR comes from an adult who was a healthcare worker with PCR-confirmed SARS-CoV-2 infection or an uninfected control (not recorded which). CDR3: CASRQREGRGNEQFF. Written as DNA, the CDR3 is TGTGCCAGCAGACAACGGGAGGGCCGGGGTAATGAGCAGTTCTTC.